The 30 T cell receptor beta chains given below trace back to one sample, sequenced in a study of cytotoxic CD8 clonotypes in ibrutinib-treated CLL. Sequencing used immunoSEQ multiplex PCR; TCRdb keeps in-frame clones, though not all of them. The data contain about 74,000 clones, around 82% of them seen just once; the ten biggest clones take up 7.7%. The material sequenced was PBMCs, taken at disease progression, from a patient treated with ibrutinib. Source of these receptors: a human donor with chronic lymphocytic leukemia.

The chain has TRBV6-1 and TRBJ1-3; D possibly corresponds to TRBD1 (6 bases). The CDR3 is 13 amino acids. Germline CDR1 reads MNHNS; CDR2 reads SASEGT. V dropped 10 bases and J dropped 4 bases, with 14 bases sitting between them. The CDR3 DNA follows: TGTGCCAACAAGGGGGAAACGGGAAACACCATATATTTT. Translated, it gives CANKGETGNTIYF.

The chain recombines TRBV7-3 with TRBJ1-3; D perhaps matches TRBD1 (5 bases). V was trimmed by 5 bases and J by 1 base, leaving 9 bases between them. The CDR3 sequence is 14 residues long. Looked up from germline, CDR1 is SGHTA and CDR2 is FQGTGA. This CDR3 reads CASSPQGSGNTIYF. The DNA for the CDR3 is TGTGCCAGCAGCCCCCAGGGTTCTGGAAACACCATATATTTT.

The count of this clone is one. CDR3 sequence: CASSGTELSYEQYF. The DNA for the CDR3 is TGTGCCAGCAGTGGGACAGAACTTTCCTACGAGCAGTACTTC. V is TRBV27 and J is TRBJ2-7; 7 nucleotides match TRBD1. Unmatched junction bases numbered 5, after V lost 5 bases and J lost 1 base. Germline lookup yields CDR1 MNHEY and CDR2 SMNVEV (reference sequence). The CDR3 has 14 residues.

The chain employs TRBV27 and TRBJ2-7, with TRBD2 as a possible D gene (5 bases). CDR1 is MNHEY, CDR2 SMNVEV, per germline (reference sequence). The length of the CDR3 is 14 residues. Trimming shortened V by 6 bases and J by 4 bases, and 16 bases separated the two germline ends. The CDR3 here is CASSPSADSYEQYF. As DNA, the CDR3 is TGTGCCAGCAGCCCATCAGCGGACTCTTACGAGCAGTACTTC.

This chain uses TRBV18 with TRBJ1-5; D perhaps matches TRBD1 (6 bases). CDR1 and CDR2 from the germline V gene are KGHSH and LQKENI. V shed 3 bases and J shed 3 bases, with 21 bases lying between them. This CDR3 is built from 18 residues. CDR3 in DNA: TGTGCCAGCTCACCGATGTACATAGGTCAGGGGTTCAATCAGCCCCAGCATTTT. Translated, it gives CASSPMYIGQGFNQPQHF.

This clone has only one observation. This chain connects TRBV30 to TRBJ2-1; 9 bases align to TRBD2. The CDR3 is 11 residues long. Germline CDR1 GTSNPN, CDR2 SVGIG (reference sequence). The V gene end was trimmed by 3 bases and the J gene end by 11 bases; junction bases not matched to a gene: 2. The CDR3 DNA is TGTGCCTGGAGGGGACTAGCTCAGCAGTTCTTC. Its protein product is CAWRGLAQQFF.

V gene TRBV7-8 combines with J gene TRBJ2-1; unclear D gene. The CDR3 has 13 residues. V lost 5 bases and J 5 bases, leaving 10 bases between the germline ends. Per the germline V gene, CDR1 is SGHVS and CDR2 is FQNEAQ. The CDR3 reads CASSPRWNNEQFF. The DNA for the CDR3 is TGTGCCAGCAGCCCGCGATGGAACAATGAGCAGTTCTTC.

The gene calls are TRBV6-4 and TRBJ2-1; D unresolved. The V end lost 0 bases, the J end lost 0 bases, and 12 bases lay between the germline ends. Germline V lookup: CDR1 MRHNA, CDR2 SNTAGT. This CDR3 comprises 17 residues. The CDR3 is CASSDSGPPSSYNEQFF. The CDR3, as DNA: TGTGCCAGCAGTGACTCCGGGCCCCCTAGCTCCTACAATGAGCAGTTCTTC.

DNA of the CDR3: TGTGCCAGCAGGGGACGGATCACAGATACGCAGTATTTT. It encodes CASRGRITDTQYF. The rearrangement links TRBV2 to TRBJ2-3; D may correspond to TRBD1 or TRBD2 (5 bases each). The germline CDR1 and CDR2 sequences are SNHLY and FYNNEI. The CDR3 contains 13 residues. Trimming removed 6 bases from V and 2 bases from J, with 9 bases in between.

The V and J genes are TRBV10-2 and TRBJ2-7; 7 bases line up with TRBD2. Trimming cost V 7 bases and J 3 bases; bases outside gene matches: 9. The germline V gene has CDR1 WSHSY and CDR2 SAAADI. The CDR3 contains 14 residues. CDR3 sequence: CASTPTTGGYEQYF. CDR3 sequence (DNA): TGCGCCAGCACCCCAACGACGGGGGGCTACGAGCAGTACTTC.

The chain joins TRBV19 to TRBJ1-3, with 9 bases lining up with TRBD1. CDR3 length: 17 residues. V shed 5 bases, J shed 0 bases, and the junction held 8 bases outside the gene matches. Germline V lookup: CDR1 LNHDA, CDR2 SQIVND (reference sequence). CDR3 in amino acids: CASSADTGGISGNTIYF. The CDR3 DNA reads TGTGCCAGTAGTGCCGATACAGGGGGCATCTCTGGAAACACCATATATTTT.

The V gene is TRBV19, the J gene TRBJ2-2; D call uncertain. Germline V gives CDR1 LNHDA, CDR2 SQIVND (reference sequence). The CDR3 covers 20 residues. V gave up 5 bases and J gave up 1 base, with 26 bases separating them. The CDR3 loop reads CASSPPPWSAVHKNTGELFF. In DNA, the CDR3 is TGTGCCAGTAGTCCCCCTCCGTGGTCGGCAGTTCATAAGAACACCGGGGAGCTGTTTTTT.

V and J are TRBV6-1 and TRBJ2-1; 10 bases are shared with TRBD1. CDR3 size: 14 residues. Germline loops: CDR1 MNHNS, CDR2 SASEGT. V was pared by 5 bases and J by 4 bases, with 2 bases of the junction left unmatched. The CDR3 spells CASSPGQGYNEQFF. DNA for the CDR3: TGTGCCAGCAGTCCGGGACAGGGGTACAATGAGCAGTTCTTC.

V usage is TRBV6-5 and J usage is TRBJ1-2, with 8 bases matching TRBD1. Germline CDR1 and CDR2: MNHEY and SVGAGI. CDR3 length equals 13 residues. V dropped 6 bases and J dropped 4; count of bases not matched to a gene: 4. The CDR3 DNA reads as TGTGCCAGCAGGCGACAGGGGAGCTATGGCTACACCTTC. This sequence encodes CASRRQGSYGYTF.

The rearrangement uses TRBV5-5 and TRBJ2-2; a weak D match, TRBD1 (5 bases). The V gene's germline CDR1 is SGHKS and CDR2 YYEKEE (reference sequence). The V end lost 0 bases, the J end lost 6 bases, and 9 bases lay between the germline ends. The CDR3 has 14 amino acids. The CDR3 sequence is CASSLAQGSGELFF. DNA for the CDR3: TGTGCCAGCAGCTTGGCTCAGGGATCCGGGGAGCTGTTTTTT.

This clone was observed once. The rearrangement uses TRBV15 and TRBJ1-3; D remains unclear. The ends were cut back, 1 base at V and 3 bases at J, with 7 bases in the middle. CDR1 is LNHNV and CDR2 is YYDKDF in the germline V gene (reference sequence). This CDR3 spans 14 amino acids. CDR3 residues: CATSRGDLGNTIYF. Here the CDR3 DNA reads TGTGCCACCAGCAGAGGAGACCTTGGAAACACCATATATTTT. Based on the CDR3 plus reference TRBV15 and TRBJ1-3, the full variable domain is DAMVIQNPRYQVTQFGKPVTLSCSQTLNHNVMYWYQQKSSQAPKLLFHYYDKDFNNEADTPDNFQSRRPNTSFCFLDIRSPGLGDTAMYLCATSRGDLGNTIYFGEGSWLTVV.

This clone was observed once. The V and J genes are TRBV30 and TRBJ1-2; D not resolved. CDR3 length: 15 amino acids. V lost 0 bases and J 2 bases, leaving 13 bases between the germline ends. Germline CDR1 and CDR2: GTSNPN and SVGIG (reference sequence). DNA for the CDR3: TGTGCCTGGAGTGTACTGACACTACGGAACTATGGCTACACCTTC. Translated, it gives CAWSVLTLRNYGYTF.

This chain connects TRBV6-5 to TRBJ1-1; 7 bases line up with TRBD1. The CDR3 contains 14 residues. Germline values: CDR1 MNHEY, CDR2 SVGAGI. V lost 5 bases and J lost 5; bases outside the gene matches: 8. The CDR3 nucleotides read TGTGCCAGCAGTCGCGGACAGGTTCGGACTGAAGCTTTCTTT. It yields the protein CASSRGQVRTEAFF.

The chain uses TRBV30 and TRBJ2-2; TRBD2 matches 7 bases. There are 15 residues in the CDR3. From germline, CDR1 is GTSNPN and CDR2 SVGIG (reference sequence). The J segment lost 7 bases and the V segment lost 6 bases, leaving 14 bases of the junction unmatched. In DNA, the CDR3 is TGTGCCTGCCTACCCTGGGGAGGGCCAATCGGGGAGCTGTTTTTT. Protein: CACLPWGGPIGELFF.

The rearrangement joins TRBV11-2 to TRBJ1-4; unclear D gene. The CDR3 length is 13 residues. Germline lookup yields CDR1 SGHAT and CDR2 FQNNGV. V dropped 1 base and J dropped 4 bases, with 4 bases sitting between them. Written as DNA, the CDR3 is TGTGCCAGCAGCTTAGTGGTTAATGAAAAACTGTTTTTT. Translation gives CASSLVVNEKLFF.

This clone showed up just once. The rearrangement links TRBV4-1 to TRBJ2-4; tentative D call: TRBD1 (6 bases). The V end was cut by 8 bases, the J end by 0 bases, with 17 bases between. The CDR3 covers 16 residues. Germline V gene lookup returns CDR1 MGHRA and CDR2 YSYEKL. The CDR3 region has the DNA TGCGCCAGCTCCCCCCCGGGACATAAAGCCAAAAACATTCAGTACTTC. This gives the protein CASSPPGHKAKNIQYF.

The J gene is TRBJ2-7, the V gene TRBV5-8; D is undetermined. Trimming took 6 bases from V and 2 from J, leaving 9 bases between them. The CDR3 runs 12 residues. Germline V gene sequence: CDR1 SGHTS, CDR2 YDEGEE. The CDR3 sequence: CASKGGTYEQYF. CDR3 bases: TGTGCCAGCAAAGGCGGAACCTACGAGCAGTACTTC. The full variable domain, rest sourced from reference TRBV5-8 and TRBJ2-7, is EAGVTQSPTHLIKTRGQQATLRCSPISGHTSVYWYQQALGLGLQFLLWYDEGEERNRGNFPPRFSGRQFPNYSSELNVNALELEDSALYLCASKGGTYEQYFGPGTRLTVT.

The chain combines TRBV5-4 with TRBJ2-3, with 12 bases aligning to TRBD2. Germline V gives CDR1 SGHNT, CDR2 YYREEE (reference sequence). V was pared by 5 bases and J by 6 bases, with 7 bases of the junction left unmatched. This CDR3 is built from 15 residues. CDR3 loop: CASSLTSGSLDTQYF. The CDR3 DNA is TGTGCCAGCAGTTTGACTAGCGGGAGTTTGGATACGCAGTATTTT.

The chain employs TRBV27 and TRBJ1-4, with TRBD1 as a possible D gene (6 bases). There are 15 residues in the CDR3. V was trimmed by 5 bases and J by 5 bases, leaving 15 bases between them. Germline-derived CDR1 and CDR2 are MNHEY and SMNVEV (reference sequence). The CDR3 here is CASSTVGGENEKLFF. Written as DNA, the CDR3 is TGTGCCAGCAGTACAGTGGGGGGCGAGAATGAAAAACTGTTTTTT.

The CDR3 spells CASRRQGTNTGELFF. CDR3 sequence (DNA): TGTGCCAGCAGAAGACAGGGAACGAACACCGGGGAGCTGTTTTTT. The chain couples TRBV6-5 to TRBJ2-2, with TRBD1 matching over 7 bases. The V segment lost 6 bases and the J segment 0 bases; nucleotides outside the gene matches: 4. The length of the CDR3 is 15 residues. Germline V lookup: CDR1 MNHEY, CDR2 SVGAGI.

V and J are TRBV14 and TRBJ1-2; possible D gene TRBD1, 5 bases. The CDR3 has 15 amino acids. Germline V gene lookup returns CDR1 SGHDN and CDR2 FVKESK. With 1 base removed from V and 4 bases from J, the gap between germline ends came to 13 bases. CDR3 DNA: TGTGCCAGCAGCCAAGGGGGCGGCGGGTCCTATGGCTACACCTTC. Its protein is CASSQGGGGSYGYTF.

The chain uses TRBV5-1 and TRBJ2-7, with 9 bases lining up with TRBD2. Germline trimming cut 3 bases from V and 3 bases from J; bases unmatched to any gene: 7. Germline-derived CDR1 and CDR2 are SGHRS and YFSETQ. The CDR3 sequence is 15 residues long. CDR3 DNA: TGCGCCAGCAGCTACGTAGCGGGAGCCGACTACGAGCAGTACTTC. It translates to CASSYVAGADYEQYF.

V and J are TRBV27 and TRBJ2-1; 8 positions agree with TRBD1. Trimming removed 3 bases from V and 7 bases from J; junction bases left unmatched: 5. The CDR3 totals 14 residues. The germline V gene has CDR1 MNHEY and CDR2 SMNVEV (reference sequence). CDR3 residues: CASSLTGDWNEQFF. The CDR3 nucleotides are TGTGCCAGCAGTTTGACAGGGGACTGGAATGAGCAGTTCTTC.

The genes are TRBV7-9 and TRBJ2-1; 15 bases are a match to TRBD2. The CDR3 is 18 residues long. The V segment lost 7 bases and the J segment 4 bases; nucleotides outside the gene matches: 11. Germline V lookup: CDR1 SEHNR, CDR2 FQNEAQ (reference sequence). The CDR3 DNA sequence: TGTGCCAGCATACTTAGAAGGACTAGCGGGAGGGGGTACAATGAGCAGTTCTTC. Translation: CASILRRTSGRGYNEQFF.

This clone showed up just a few times. The chain combines TRBV15 with TRBJ2-5; D unclear. The CDR3 spans 15 residues. Per the germline V gene, CDR1 is LNHNV and CDR2 is YYDKDF (reference sequence). V dropped 0 bases and J dropped 4 bases, with 12 bases sitting between them. The CDR3 sequence is CATSREGAGIETQYF. The DNA of the CDR3 is TGTGCCACCAGCAGAGAAGGTGCAGGAATAGAGACCCAGTACTTC. Full variable domain (remainder filled in from reference TRBV15 and TRBJ2-5): DAMVIQNPRYQVTQFGKPVTLSCSQTLNHNVMYWYQQKSSQAPKLLFHYYDKDFNNEADTPDNFQSRRPNTSFCFLDIRSPGLGDTAMYLCATSREGAGIETQYFGPGTRLLVL.